Listed here are 21 T cell receptor beta chains from one sample, sequenced in a study of identical twins. TCRdb reprocessed the 5' RACE reads with MiXCR, giving one entry per CDR3 protein. This sample yields some 760,000 distinct CDR3 sequences, of which about 20% are seen a single time; around 14% belongs to the top ten. This sample also belongs to another study, concerning T cells expressing NK-cell markers.

Sequences were obtained from PBMCs. These TCRs come from a woman aged 18 to 35 in good health.

This clonotype has a handful of counts. The chain carries TRBV7-3 and TRBJ2-7; TRBD2 matches 8 bases. Germline V gene lookup returns CDR1 SGHTA and CDR2 FQGTGA. This CDR3 contains 16 residues. With V trimmed by 0 bases and J by 4 bases, 8 bases remained unmatched. The CDR3 nucleotides are TGTGCCAGCAGCTTAACGGGACGGGGGGGCCGGTACGAGCAGTACTTC. Protein: CASSLTGRGGRYEQYF. Full variable domain (outside the CDR3, taken from reference TRBV7-3 and TRBJ2-7): GAGVSQTPSNKVTEKGKYVELRCDPISGHTALYWYRQSLGQGPEFLIYFQGTGAADDSGLPNDRFFAVRPEGSVSTLKIQRTERGDSAVYLCASSLTGRGGRYEQYFGPGTRLTVT.

The rearrangement uses TRBV7-8 and TRBJ2-2; D tentatively reads TRBD1 or TRBD2 (5 bases each). V was clipped by 1 base and J by 6 bases, with 9 bases between them. The CDR3 totals 14 residues. In germline, CDR1 is SGHVS, CDR2 FQNEAQ. Here the CDR3 reads CASSLVGGPGELFF. In nucleotides, the CDR3 is TGTGCCAGCAGCTTAGTTGGGGGTCCCGGGGAGCTGTTTTTT.

This clonotype came up a few times. The chain joins TRBV6-2 or TRBV6-3 to TRBJ2-7; the D is unclear. This CDR3 spans 14 amino acids. Trimming removed 1 base at V and 2 bases at J, with 9 bases between. Germline V gives CDR1 MNHEY, CDR2 SVGEGT. The CDR3 reads CASSYYGRTYEQYF. CDR3 nucleotide sequence: TGTGCCAGCAGTTACTATGGCAGAACCTACGAGCAGTACTTC.

This clonotype was seen more than once but under ten times. The chain carries TRBV20-1 and TRBJ1-4; D perhaps matches TRBD1 (5 bases). V lost 5 bases to trimming and J lost 6 bases, with 16 bases between them. This CDR3 has 14 amino acids. Germline V gene sequence: CDR1 DFQATT, CDR2 SNEGSKA (reference sequence). The CDR3 loop reads CSAVGRRGDEKLFF. The CDR3 DNA reads TGCAGTGCTGTAGGACGACGGGGGGATGAAAAACTGTTTTTT.

The chain has TRBV7-3 and TRBJ1-1, with D possibly matching TRBD1 (6 bases). CDR1 and CDR2 from the germline V gene are SGHTA and FQGTGA. The ends were cut back, 5 bases at V and 10 bases at J, with 11 bases in the middle. The CDR3 covers 11 residues. This CDR3 is CASSPDRRAFF. The CDR3 DNA is TGTGCCAGCAGCCCAGACAGGAGAGCTTTCTTT.

This clonotype was observed a few times. This chain uses TRBV25-1 with TRBJ1-1; tentative D call: TRBD1 (5 bases). V shed 1 base and J shed 4 bases, with 16 bases lying between them. This CDR3 contains 16 residues. The germline V gene has CDR1 MGHDK and CDR2 SYGVNS. CDR3 loop: CASSEFLGGSGTEAFF. CDR3 nucleotides: TGTGCCAGCAGTGAATTCCTCGGGGGTAGCGGCACTGAAGCTTTCTTT.

This clonotype was counted only a few times. This chain links TRBV12-3 or TRBV12-4 with TRBJ1-2, with 9 nucleotides matching TRBD1. The CDR3 extends over 16 amino acids. V lost 2 bases to trimming and J lost 4 bases; unmatched junction nucleotides: 8. Here the CDR3 reads CASSLSGTGWAYGYTF. Here the CDR3 DNA reads TGTGCCAGCAGTTTAAGCGGGACAGGGTGGGCCTATGGCTACACCTTC.

The gene calls are TRBV20-1 and TRBJ2-5; 14 bases are a match to TRBD2. Germline V gene lookup returns CDR1 DFQATT and CDR2 SNEGSKA (reference sequence). This CDR3 spans 16 amino acids. Trimming at V came to 4 bases and at J to 0 bases, leaving 4 bases not matched to a gene. CDR3 DNA: TGCAGTGCTACGGGACTAGCGGGGGAGTACCAAGAGACCCAGTACTTC. The encoded protein is CSATGLAGEYQETQYF.

V usage is TRBV6-1 and J usage is TRBJ2-7; D possibly corresponds to TRBD2 (5 bases). Trimming took off 5 bases at V and 3 bases at J, with 17 bases between the two ends. The CDR3 length is 15 residues. CDR1 is MNHNS and CDR2 is SASEGT in the germline V gene. The CDR3 reads CASSIAPLGSYEQYF. The CDR3 DNA is TGTGCCAGCAGTATAGCGCCGCTGGGAAGCTACGAGCAGTACTTC.

The chain has TRBV12-3 or TRBV12-4 and TRBJ1-5; 9 bases fit TRBD1. CDR3 length: 15 amino acids. V lost 5 bases to trimming and J lost 8 bases; unmatched junction nucleotides: 10. The CDR3 DNA follows: TGTGCCAGCAGTACAACCGGGACAGGGAGTAAGCCCCAGCATTTT. Translation: CASSTTGTGSKPQHF.

V usage is TRBV13 and J usage is TRBJ1-1; D is possibly TRBD1 (5 bases). Trimming removed 6 bases from V and 5 bases from J, with 10 bases in between. Germline V lookup: CDR1 PRHDT, CDR2 FYEKMQ (reference sequence). This CDR3 region has 12 residues. The CDR3 loop reads CASSSGRTEAFF. CDR3 DNA: TGTGCCAGCAGTTCAGGGCGGACTGAAGCTTTCTTT.

This clonotype was counted between two and nine times. V is TRBV10-3 and J is TRBJ1-5; the match to TRBD1 covers 7 bases. The CDR3 covers 14 residues. Per germline, CDR1 ENHRY and CDR2 SYGVKD. Unmatched junction bases numbered 6, after V lost 8 bases and J lost 2 bases. The CDR3 sequence is CAIQRQGGNQPQHF. The CDR3 DNA reads TGTGCCATCCAGAGACAGGGAGGCAATCAGCCCCAGCATTTT.

The rearrangement uses TRBV6-5 and TRBJ2-3; a possible D gene is TRBD2 (6 bases). V lost 0 bases and J 4 bases, leaving 17 bases between the germline ends. The CDR3 runs 17 residues. The V gene's germline CDR1 is MNHEY and CDR2 SVGAGI. CDR3 sequence: CASSYSSPGSGSDTQYF. CDR3 coding DNA: TGTGCCAGCAGTTACTCGTCTCCCGGGAGCGGGTCAGATACGCAGTATTTT.

V gene TRBV5-6 combines with J gene TRBJ2-5; 7 nucleotides agree with TRBD2. The ends lost 8 bases at V and 5 bases at J; junction bases unmatched: 12. Germline V lookup: CDR1 SGHDT, CDR2 YYEEEE. This CDR3 is built from 14 residues. DNA for the CDR3: TGTGCCAGTAAAGGGACTACCCTATGGGAGACCCAGTACTTC. This encodes CASKGTTLWETQYF. Combining the CDR3 with reference TRBV5-6 and TRBJ2-5 gives the whole variable domain DAGVTQSPTHLIKTRGQQVTLRCSPKSGHDTVSWYQQALGQGPQFIFQYYEEEERQRGNFPDRFSGHQFPNYSSELNVNALLLGDSALYLCASKGTTLWETQYFGPGTRLLVL.

V and J are TRBV20-1 and TRBJ1-2, with a possible D match to TRBD1 (6 bases). CDR1 is DFQATT and CDR2 is SNEGSKA in the germline V gene (reference sequence). The CDR3 runs 13 residues. Trimming took 0 bases from V and 7 from J, leaving 12 bases between them. DNA for the CDR3: TGCAGTGCTAGAGATAGTACAGGGTCTGGCTACACCTTC. Translated, it gives CSARDSTGSGYTF.

CDR3 nucleotide sequence: TGTGCCAGCAGTTCCGCCGACAGGAGCTACAATGAGCAGTTCTTC. This codes for CASSSADRSYNEQFF. V gene TRBV6-5 combines with J gene TRBJ2-1; TRBD1 might be the D (6 bases). The CDR3 runs 15 residues. Trimming stripped 4 bases from V and 3 bases from J, with 13 bases between. The germline CDR1 and CDR2 sequences are MNHEY and SVGAGI.

This clonotype was detected a few times. J is TRBJ2-3 and V is TRBV12-3 or TRBV12-4; D not resolved. With 3 bases removed from V and 12 bases from J, the gap between germline ends came to 10 bases. The CDR3 sequence is 11 residues long. CDR3 coding DNA: TGTGCCAGCAGTTTGGAAGTAACCCAGTATTTT. Translating gives CASSLEVTQYF.

The chain links TRBV20-1 to TRBJ2-1; 7 bases match TRBD2. The CDR3 consists of 14 residues. V lost 4 bases and J lost 7; bases outside the gene matches: 10. Germline loops: CDR1 DFQATT, CDR2 SNEGSKA (reference sequence). CDR3 loop: CSAKNLGRGNEQFF. CDR3 DNA sequence: TGCAGTGCTAAAAACCTGGGGAGGGGTAATGAGCAGTTCTTC.

This clonotype occurred many times. The chain employs TRBV7-9 and TRBJ2-1; 7 bases are shared with TRBD1. The CDR3 loop spans 16 amino acids. Trimming removed 5 bases from V and 0 bases from J; junction bases left unmatched: 7. Germline loops: CDR1 SEHNR, CDR2 FQNEAQ (reference sequence). DNA of the CDR3: TGTGCCAGCAGCACCCTGACAGGGAGCTCCTACAATGAGCAGTTCTTC. It is translated as CASSTLTGSSYNEQFF.

The V call is TRBV7-9, the J call TRBJ2-1; D is possibly TRBD1 or TRBD2 (5 bases each). The V gene lost 1 base and the J gene lost 7 bases, with 11 bases spanning the gap. The CDR3 totals 14 residues. CDR1 and CDR2 (germline): SEHNR, FQNEAQ (reference sequence). The CDR3 here is CASSLGGRENEQFF. The CDR3 coding sequence is TGTGCCAGCAGCTTAGGTGGCAGGGAGAATGAGCAGTTCTTC.

CDR3 nucleotides: TGTGCCAGCAGTTACTCGACATGGGGGAACTATGGCTACACCTTC. Amino acid sequence: CASSYSTWGNYGYTF. This chain uses TRBV6-5 with TRBJ1-2, with TRBD1 as a possible D gene (5 bases). The CDR3 is made up of 15 amino acids. CDR1 is MNHEY, CDR2 SVGAGI, per germline. Deletions cut 0 bases from V and 2 bases from J, with 10 bases between.